This passage covers 14 T cell receptor beta chains from one sample sequenced in a study of T cell responses to AZD1222 COVID-19 vaccine. Assay: immunoSEQ multiplex PCR; the TCRdb copy retains only in-frame clones and omits some. This table has 180,000 or so clones, approximately 90% appearing once. The sequencing used peripheral blood, collected 28 days after the second dose of the MenACWY control vaccine. These TCRs come from an adult who received the MenACWY meningococcal vaccine as a control.

The CDR3 DNA sequence: TGCGCCAGCAGCTTCGAGATTGGGCCTAATGAAAAACTGTTTTTT. Residues: CASSFEIGPNEKLFF. The J gene is TRBJ1-4, the V gene TRBV5-1; no clear D gene. V shed 2 bases and J shed 3 bases, with 11 bases lying between them. The CDR3 sequence is 15 residues long. CDR1 is SGHRS, CDR2 YFSETQ, per germline.

V and J are TRBV5-6 and TRBJ2-7; perhaps D is TRBD1 or TRBD2 (5 bases each). V lost 4 bases to trimming and J lost 3 bases, with 14 bases between them. The CDR3 extends over 14 amino acids. Per germline, CDR1 SGHDT and CDR2 YYEEEE. The CDR3, as DNA: TGTGCCAGCAGCCCCCCCGGGGCAAGCTACGAGCAGTACTTC. Protein product: CASSPPGASYEQYF.

In DNA, the CDR3 is TGTGCCAGCAGATCAGGGAACCCTGTCAACGAGCAGTACTTC. As protein: CASRSGNPVNEQYF. The V call is TRBV6-5, the J call TRBJ2-7; a possible D gene is TRBD1 (5 bases). Trimming shortened V by 6 bases and J by 5 bases, and 17 bases separated the two germline ends. The germline V gene has CDR1 MNHEY and CDR2 SVGAGI. CDR3 size: 14 residues.

This clone appeared once. The chain recombines TRBV5-1 with TRBJ2-7; D is possibly TRBD2 (6 bases). The germline V and J ends were trimmed by 4 bases and 2 bases, with 28 bases remaining between them. This CDR3 contains 19 residues. Germline CDR1 and CDR2: SGHRS and YFSETQ. The CDR3 nucleotides are TGCGCCAGCAGCCGGCCGGAGCCCCGGATGATGGAGGGTCCCTACGAGCAGTACTTC. The encoded protein is CASSRPEPRMMEGPYEQYF.

V usage is TRBV7-9 and J usage is TRBJ1-3, with D unresolved. The CDR3 extends over 13 amino acids. CDR1 and CDR2 from the germline V gene are SEHNR and FQNEAQ (reference sequence). V lost 8 bases and J 7 bases, leaving 15 bases between the germline ends. The CDR3 spells CASVPRERNTIYF. In DNA, the CDR3 is TGTGCCAGCGTCCCCCGGGAAAGGAACACCATATATTTT.

The V and J genes are TRBV10-3 and TRBJ1-2, with 7 bases that match TRBD1. The CDR3 has 11 residues. Trimming at V came to 6 bases and at J to 8 bases, leaving 3 bases not matched to a gene. Germline CDR1 and CDR2: ENHRY and SYGVKD. CDR3 sequence: CAIRGGGGYTF. Here the CDR3 DNA reads TGTGCCATCAGAGGGGGCGGCGGCTACACCTTC.

The chain uses TRBV20-1 and TRBJ2-7; D is unclear. Between the trimmed V and J ends, which lost 1 base and 6 bases, there was a span of 7 bases. The CDR3 sequence is 11 residues long. The germline V gene encodes CDR1 DFQATT and CDR2 SNEGSKA (reference sequence). The CDR3 loop is CSARGPAEQYF. The DNA for the CDR3 is TGCAGTGCTAGAGGTCCGGCCGAGCAGTACTTC.

The chain uses TRBV6-1 and TRBJ1-2, with a tentative D call TRBD1 (5 bases). Trimming shortened V by 0 bases and J by 3 bases, and 11 bases separated the two germline ends. Germline assignment: CDR1 MNHNS and CDR2 SASEGT. The CDR3 spans 15 residues. CDR3 nucleotide sequence: TGTGCCAGCAGTGAAGCGGGGGTCAAGTACTATGGCTACACCTTC. This translates into CASSEAGVKYYGYTF.

This chain uses TRBV19 with TRBJ1-5; the match to TRBD1 covers 9 bases. J gave up 4 bases and V 4 bases, and 5 bases lay outside the gene matches. There are 15 residues in the CDR3. Per the germline V gene, CDR1 is LNHDA and CDR2 is SQIVND (reference sequence). CDR3 nucleotide sequence: TGTGCCAGTAGTACCCAGACAGGGGGGAATCAGCCCCAGCATTTT. As protein: CASSTQTGGNQPQHF.

V usage is TRBV4-1 and J usage is TRBJ1-2; D might be TRBD1 (6 bases). With 3 bases removed from V and 14 bases from J, the gap between germline ends came to 19 bases. This CDR3 is built from 13 residues. Germline V CDR1 and CDR2: MGHRA, YSYEKL. The CDR3 nucleotides are TGCGCCAGCAGCCAGGGATGGGAGGACAGCCAAACCTTC. Protein sequence: CASSQGWEDSQTF.

This sequence joins TRBV6-5 and TRBJ2-7, with 11 positions matching TRBD1. Germline assignment: CDR1 MNHEY and CDR2 SVGAGI. The V and J ends lost 6 bases and 7 bases, in that order; junction bases with no gene match: 8. This CDR3 contains 14 residues. CDR3 sequence: CASRGDRGTREQYF. CDR3 nucleotide sequence: TGTGCCAGCAGGGGGGACAGGGGGACGCGTGAGCAGTACTTC.

The rearrangement uses TRBV7-8 and TRBJ2-1; D is ambiguous. This CDR3 region has 14 residues. Germline CDR1 and CDR2: SGHVS and FQNEAQ. V lost 5 bases to trimming and J lost 6 bases, with 14 bases between them. CDR3 amino acids: CASSQYYPSNEQFF. CDR3 bases: TGTGCCAGCAGCCAGTACTACCCCTCCAATGAGCAGTTCTTC.

The chain employs TRBV4-1 and TRBJ2-5; D gene unclear. The CDR3 runs to 11 residues. Trimming removed 3 bases at V and 7 bases at J, with 6 bases between. Germline CDR1 MGHRA, CDR2 YSYEKL. The CDR3 coding sequence is TGCGCCAGCAGCCAGGGTGTGACCCAGTACTTC. Its translation: CASSQGVTQYF.

The chain's CDR3 is CASSLWAGPTEAFF. DNA of the CDR3: TGTGCCAGCAGCTTGTGGGCAGGTCCTACTGAAGCTTTCTTT. The V gene is TRBV5-6, the J gene TRBJ1-1; D remains unclear. Germline V gene sequence: CDR1 SGHDT, CDR2 YYEEEE. V lost 1 base and J 5 bases, leaving 12 bases between the germline ends. The CDR3 runs 14 residues.